The entry that follows covers one TCR beta chain sequence. The data originate from a study of blood T cell repertoires in COVID-19. About the research overall: COVID-19 samples collected from the United States, Italy and Spain covered acute and convalescent phases. From T cells, B-cell-depleted T cells, or PBMCs came the material, which was cDNA or gDNA.

Source study methods: Amplification with reference gene primers provided the estimates of nucleated cell counts. Profiling relied on immunoSEQ multiplex PCR, and the TCRdb table lists in-frame clones only, not all of them. The D gene and trimming were derived from the DNA, and the V and J assignments and clone size from that table. The sample lists about 180,000 clones, 70% to 90% occurring once. This CDR3 comprises 15 residues. Germline values: CDR1 SGHRS, CDR2 YFSETQ. The V gene end was trimmed by 1 base and the J gene end by 1 base; junction bases not matched to a gene: 5. The sequencing sample was made of peripheral blood. The chain links TRBV5-1 to TRBJ2-7; TRBD1 matches at 7 bases. The TCR originated in a man aged 45-60 years with active or convalescent COVID-19. The CDR3: CASSLSSGQSYEQYF. Here the CDR3 DNA reads TGCGCCAGCAGCTTGTCGTCGGGACAGTCCTACGAGCAGTACTTC.